The 26 T cell receptor beta chains reported below all come from one sample, sequenced in a study of blood T cell repertoires in COVID-19. The data were produced by immunoSEQ multiplex PCR, yet TCRdb's version contains in-frame clones alone and is incomplete. This table holds approximately 220,000 clones, roughly nine tenths found once. The sequenced sample consisted of PBMCs or T cells enriched from blood (not recorded which). These receptors were taken from a young woman who had recovered from COVID-19.

The V and J genes are TRBV10-3 and TRBJ1-2; D possibly corresponds to TRBD1 (6 bases). The germline V and J ends were trimmed by 4 bases and 8 bases, with 14 bases remaining between them. Germline V CDR1 and CDR2: ENHRY, SYGVKD. This CDR3 is 13 amino acids long. The CDR3 protein is CAISGEQGLGYTF. CDR3 DNA sequence: TGTGCCATCAGTGGAGAACAGGGCCTCGGCTACACCTTC.

The chain uses TRBV20-1 and TRBJ1-4; 8 positions match TRBD1. The CDR3 sequence is 11 residues long. V lost 6 bases to trimming and J lost 13 bases; unmatched junction nucleotides: 7. The germline V gene encodes CDR1 DFQATT and CDR2 SNEGSKA (reference sequence). CDR3 protein: CSASIRGRLFF. The CDR3 DNA reads TGCAGTGCCAGTATCAGGGGGCGACTGTTTTTT.

This chain uses TRBV6-2 or TRBV6-3 with TRBJ2-1; D might be TRBD2 (5 bases). Germline V gene lookup returns CDR1 MNHEY and CDR2 SVGEGT. This CDR3 is 15 amino acids long. The V and J ends lost 2 bases and 6 bases respectively, with 14 bases between them. The CDR3 protein is CASSYVSGAFNEQFF. CDR3 DNA: TGTGCCAGCAGTTACGTGAGCGGAGCCTTCAATGAGCAGTTCTTC.

This chain connects TRBV4-3 to TRBJ1-2, with a possible D match to TRBD1 (5 bases). Germline V gene sequence: CDR1 LGHNA, CDR2 YSLEER. Trimming left V 3 bases short and J 4 bases short, with 18 bases between. The CDR3 extends over 16 amino acids. The CDR3 loop is CASSHLPVDGGYGYTF. The CDR3, as DNA: TGCGCCAGCAGCCACCTTCCCGTGGACGGGGGCTATGGCTACACCTTC.

The V gene is TRBV27, the J gene TRBJ1-3, with D hard to call. This CDR3 is 14 amino acids long. Trimming stripped 5 bases from V and 0 bases from J, with 8 bases between. Per the germline V gene, CDR1 is MNHEY and CDR2 is SMNVEV (reference sequence). In DNA form, the CDR3 reads TGTGCCAGCAGTCTACAGCCCTCTGGAAACACCATATATTTT. Encoded protein: CASSLQPSGNTIYF.

The rearrangement links TRBV4-2 to TRBJ1-4; tentative D call: TRBD1 (5 bases). The ends were cut back, 1 base at V and 0 bases at J, with 12 bases in the middle. CDR1 is LGHNA and CDR2 is YNFKEQ in the germline V gene. The CDR3 spans 17 residues. CDR3 coding DNA: TGTGCCAGCAGCCAAGGACAGTCCTTCTCAACTAATGAAAAACTGTTTTTT. Its protein product is CASSQGQSFSTNEKLFF.

The V and J genes are TRBV6-5 and TRBJ1-2; 9 nucleotides line up with TRBD1. V shed 0 bases, J shed 8 bases, and the junction held 10 bases outside the gene matches. CDR3 length: 16 residues. Germline values: CDR1 MNHEY, CDR2 SVGAGI. For the CDR3, the DNA is TGTGCCAGCAGTTACTCGAGTCTGGGGACAGGGACGGGCTACACCTTC. Amino acid sequence: CASSYSSLGTGTGYTF.

The gene calls are TRBV2 and TRBJ2-5, with unresolved D. The CDR3 is 14 residues long. Between the trimmed V and J ends, which lost 5 bases and 2 bases, there was a span of 12 bases. The germline V gene encodes CDR1 SNHLY and CDR2 FYNNEI. CDR3 DNA sequence: TGTGCCAGCAGTTTTCCACAGAATCAAGAGACCCAGTACTTC. This translates into CASSFPQNQETQYF.

The genes are TRBV4-3 and TRBJ2-5; TRBD2 might be the D (5 bases). The CDR3 sequence is 13 residues long. Trimming stripped 1 base from V and 6 bases from J, with 9 bases between. Germline lookup yields CDR1 LGHNA and CDR2 YSLEER. CDR3 region: CASSQGAGKTQYF. The CDR3 DNA sequence: TGCGCCAGCAGCCAAGGGGCCGGGAAGACCCAGTACTTC.

The V call is TRBV12-3 or TRBV12-4, the J call TRBJ1-3; D gene uncertain. V shed 7 bases and J shed 3 bases, with 7 bases lying between them. CDR3 size: 12 residues. This CDR3 reads CASTFGGNTIYF. The CDR3 DNA reads TGTGCCAGCACCTTCGGTGGAAACACCATATATTTT.

The CDR3 DNA is TGCAGCGTTGATTTGGGGGGATACTCTGGAAACACCATATATTTT. Protein product: CSVDLGGYSGNTIYF. The chain employs TRBV29-1 and TRBJ1-3; tentative D call: TRBD1 (5 bases). This CDR3 region has 15 residues. Trimming removed 3 bases at V and 0 bases at J, with 12 bases between. Germline V CDR1 and CDR2: SQVTM, ANQGSEA. The full variable domain, in which reference TRBV29-1 and TRBJ1-3 provide the parts outside the CDR3, is SAVISQKPSRDICQRGTSLTIQCQVDSQVTMMFWYRQQPGQSLTLIATANQGSEATYESGFVIDKFPISRPNLTFSTLTVSNMSPEDSSIYLCSVDLGGYSGNTIYFGEGSWLTVV.

The rearrangement links TRBV5-4 to TRBJ2-3; TRBD2 is a possible D gene (6 bases). CDR3 length equals 16 residues. V shed 0 bases and J shed 0 bases, with 11 bases lying between them. Germline V gene data show CDR1 as SGHNT and CDR2 as YYREEE (reference sequence). The CDR3: CASSLGLATSTDTQYF. In nucleotides, the CDR3 is TGTGCCAGCAGCTTGGGCCTAGCGACTAGCACAGATACGCAGTATTTT.

V is TRBV6-4 and J is TRBJ1-3, with D possibly being TRBD1 (5 bases). The germline V gene has CDR1 MRHNA and CDR2 SNTAGT. V was pared by 4 bases and J by 4 bases, with 17 bases between. This CDR3 is built from 16 residues. CDR3 DNA: TGTGCCAGCAGTGCCTTCCCAGGGAAAGAAGGAAACACCATATATTTT. Its protein product is CASSAFPGKEGNTIYF.

The chain couples TRBV7-9 to TRBJ1-3, with a possible D match to TRBD1 (5 bases). The CDR3 runs 14 residues. The V end was cut by 6 bases, the J end by 0 bases, with 9 bases between. Germline CDR1 is SEHNR and CDR2 is FQNEAQ (reference sequence). CDR3 sequence: CASSPDSSGNTIYF. The CDR3 DNA follows: TGTGCCAGCAGTCCTGACAGCTCTGGAAACACCATATATTTT.

This rearrangement joins TRBV20-1 to TRBJ2-3; possible D gene TRBD2, 6 bases. Trimming removed 3 bases at V and 0 bases at J, with 16 bases between. This CDR3 contains 16 residues. Germline assignment: CDR1 DFQATT and CDR2 SNEGSKA (reference sequence). Here the CDR3 DNA reads TGCAGTGCTAGTGCCCCCGGGGGATCTAGCACAGATACGCAGTATTTT. Amino acids: CSASAPGGSSTDTQYF.

V and J are TRBV29-1 and TRBJ2-1; TRBD2 might be the D (6 bases). This CDR3 spans 14 amino acids. With 4 bases removed from V and 7 bases from J, the gap between germline ends came to 17 bases. Germline V gene sequence: CDR1 SQVTM, CDR2 ANQGSEA. The CDR3 coding sequence is TGCAGCGTTGTAAAGGGATATGCGGGGAATGAGCAGTTCTTC. It encodes CSVVKGYAGNEQFF.

The chain is built from TRBV4-2 and TRBJ1-2, with 9 bases identical to TRBD1. V trimming: 1 base; J trimming: 2 bases; junction bases outside the gene matches: 2. Germline CDR1 and CDR2: LGHNA and YNFKEQ. The CDR3 contains 15 residues. CDR3 DNA sequence: TGTGCCAGCAGCCAAGGACAGGGGGAAAACTATGGCTACACCTTC. It is translated as CASSQGQGENYGYTF.

This clone was seen a handful of times. This rearrangement joins TRBV7-3 to TRBJ2-2, with TRBD2 matching over 10 bases. The CDR3 extends over 15 amino acids. With V trimmed by 5 bases and J by 3 bases, 3 bases remained unmatched. Germline V gene lookup returns CDR1 SGHTA and CDR2 FQGTGA. In DNA, the CDR3 is TGTGCCAGCAGCCCTCTAGCGGGAGACACCGGGGAGCTGTTTTTT. This gives the protein CASSPLAGDTGELFF.

The chain joins TRBV27 to TRBJ2-7; TRBD1 agrees at 8 bases. Germline assignment: CDR1 MNHEY and CDR2 SMNVEV (reference sequence). This CDR3 contains 15 residues. The trim removed 3 bases at V and 2 bases at J, leaving 6 bases unmatched. CDR3 bases: TGTGCCAGCAGTTTTGGGACAGGTACGGCCTACGAGCAGTACTTC. Its protein is CASSFGTGTAYEQYF.

The gene calls are TRBV6-2 or TRBV6-3 and TRBJ1-2; 7 bases map to TRBD1. After removal of 5 bases from V and 7 bases from J, the junction contained 7 bases not matched to a gene. CDR3 length: 13 residues. Per germline, CDR1 MNHEY and CDR2 SVGEGT. The CDR3 nucleotides read TGTGCCAGCAGTCTCGACAGGGCGGGTGGCTACACCTTC. This codes for CASSLDRAGGYTF.

The chain is built from TRBV5-1 and TRBJ1-5, with D hard to call. Trimming stripped 0 bases from V and 0 bases from J, with 7 bases between. The length of the CDR3 is 15 residues. The V gene's germline CDR1 is SGHRS and CDR2 YFSETQ. The CDR3: CASSLGGDSNQPQHF. The CDR3 DNA sequence: TGCGCCAGCAGCTTGGGCGGGGATAGCAATCAGCCCCAGCATTTT.

The V and J genes are TRBV19 and TRBJ1-4; 10 bases match TRBD1. Looked up from germline, CDR1 is LNHDA and CDR2 is SQIVND (reference sequence). J lost 1 base, V lost 6 bases, and 5 bases had no gene match. This CDR3 has 16 residues. The CDR3 here is CASSRQGAGTNEKLFF. The DNA for the CDR3 is TGTGCCAGTAGCCGACAGGGGGCAGGAACTAATGAAAAACTGTTTTTT. The full variable domain, in which reference TRBV19 and TRBJ1-4 provide the parts outside the CDR3, is DGGITQSPKYLFRKEGQNVTLSCEQNLNHDAMYWYRQDPGQGLRLIYYSQIVNDFQKGDIAEGYSVSREKKESFPLTVTSAQKNPTAFYLCASSRQGAGTNEKLFFGSGTQLSVL.

The chain has TRBV13 and TRBJ2-1, with D perhaps TRBD1 (5 bases). Trimming left V 6 bases short and J 3 bases short, with 6 bases between. The CDR3 contains 12 residues. Germline assignment: CDR1 PRHDT and CDR2 FYEKMQ (reference sequence). The DNA for the CDR3 is TGTGCCAGCAGAGACAGCTACAATGAGCAGTTCTTC. Protein product: CASRDSYNEQFF.

This sequence joins TRBV12-5 and TRBJ1-1, with 9 bases matching TRBD1. This CDR3 contains 16 residues. Trimming took 8 bases from V and 4 from J; bases not matched to a gene: 14. Germline loops: CDR1 LGHNT, CDR2 FRNRAP. The chain's CDR3 is CASLGRDREEGTEAFF. In DNA form, the CDR3 reads TGTGCTAGTCTAGGGCGGGACAGGGAGGAGGGCACTGAAGCTTTCTTT. Full variable domain (outside the CDR3, taken from reference TRBV12-5 and TRBJ1-1): DARVTQTPRHKVTEMGQEVTMRCQPILGHNTVFWYRQTMMQGLELLAYFRNRAPLDDSGMPKDRFSAEMPDATLATLKIQPSEPRDSAVYFCASLGRDREEGTEAFFGQGTRLTVV.

The V call is TRBV12-5, the J call TRBJ1-2; TRBD1 agrees at 9 bases. The junction had 6 bases not matched to a gene; V was cut back by 5 bases and J by 5 bases. Germline V gene sequence: CDR1 LGHNT, CDR2 FRNRAP. The CDR3 sequence is 14 residues long. The CDR3 DNA reads as TGTGCTAGTGGTCCCACAGGGGGCAAGTATGGCTACACCTTC. Translation: CASGPTGGKYGYTF.

CDR3 nucleotides: TGTGCCAGCAGCTATAGACGCGGCTATGGCTACACCTTC. Translated: CASSYRRGYGYTF. The chain is built from TRBV5-8 and TRBJ1-2, with D hard to call. The CDR3 runs to 13 residues. V lost 3 bases and J 4 bases, leaving 10 bases between the germline ends. The germline V gene has CDR1 SGHTS and CDR2 YDEGEE.